The source of this T cell receptor beta chain is a study of vaccination and CD4 T cells after COVID-19. Whole-study findings and limits: Sampling was limited to relatively few convalescent patients, with no early post-infection timepoints studied.

Regarding this clonotype: Its matching antigen is unknown.

V shed 7 bases and J 4 bases; nucleotides not matched to a gene: 5. The CDR3 is 14 residues long. CDR1 and CDR2 from the germline V gene are MNHEY and SVGEGT. Once obtained from cultured CD4+ T cells, the DNA was sequenced using the Oncomine TCR Beta short-read assay. Genomic DNA extraction was carried out from cultured CD4+ T cells. Via MiXCR, TCRdb re-called the PCR reads, giving one row per CDR3 protein. The sample includes nearly 8,000 distinct CDR3 sequences, 41% of them seen just once. Documented treatment: roughly 10-day PBMC culture with coronavirus spike peptide pools or control peptides (ViraFEST assay). The unexposed donor provided CD4+ T cells, which were taken before the COVID-19 pandemic (2011-2018). ViraFEST used peptide pools to expand antigen-specific T cells, then sequenced TCRs.

Sequenced material: CD4+ T cells from blood, cultured in vitro. The clonotype was recovered from a human donor in good health. This chain links TRBV6-2 or TRBV6-3 with TRBJ2-7, with 12 nucleotides matching TRBD1. CDR3 nucleotide sequence: TGTGCCAGCACCCCGGGACAGGGGGCGTACGAGCAGTACTTC. As protein: CASTPGQGAYEQYF.